This TCR beta chain came from a study of blood T cell repertoires in COVID-19. The overall study: Samples came from the United States, Italy and Spain, spanning acute and convalescent COVID-19. From T cells, B-cell-depleted T cells, or PBMCs came the material, which was cDNA or gDNA.

In the study's own analysis: For nucleated cells, counts were estimated from reference gene primer amplification. Clones were sequenced by immunoSEQ multiplex PCR, and TCRdb holds only the in-frame ones, with some missing. The DNA gave D and trimming, while V, J and clone size come from that table. Among a few hundred thousand clones listed, roughly four fifths were seen once. The J segment lost 1 base and the V segment lost 8 bases, leaving 7 bases of the junction unmatched. Per germline, CDR1 MDHEN and CDR2 SYDVKM. This CDR3 comprises 15 residues. The chain carries TRBV28 and TRBJ1-5, with 8 positions matching TRBD1. The specimen sequenced was peripheral blood. The source is a man aged 25-45 years who had recovered from COVID-19. CDR3 nucleotides: TGTGCCAGCCAAATCCAGGGGGCGAGCAATCAGCCCCAGCATTTT. Protein sequence: CASQIQGASNQPQHF.